A selection of T cell receptor beta chains follows, all from one sample in a study of regulatory T cells in long-lasting Graves disease. TCRdb passed the multiplex PCR reads through MiXCR, listing each CDR3 protein once. Of 400,000 or so distinct CDR3 sequences in the sample, less than 25% were seen once. The sequencing used peripheral blood mononuclear cells (PBMCs), collected when the disease was refractory, from a patient treated with antithyroid drugs. These receptors were collected from a female donor with Graves disease. CDR3s include the opening cysteine and the closing phenylalanine or tryptophan. The order of the fields is V gene, D gene, J gene, clone size, CDR3 DNA, CDR3 protein. The D gene is left open where the match is weak. Clone sizes are given selectively: once, few, many, or a class where the clone is expanded.

>TRBV29-1|TRBD2|TRBJ2-7|many
TGCAGCGTAAGACTAGCGGGACTTCTCTCCGAGCAGTACTTC
CSVRLAGLLSEQYF
>TRBV6-1|.|TRBJ1-4|few
TGTGCCAGCAGTATGGGTTTTACTAATGAAAAACTGTTTTTT
CASSMGFTNEKLFF
>TRBV27|.|TRBJ1-5|.
TGTGCCAGCAGTTTGGGGGGGCGTCAGCCCCAGCATTTT
CASSLGGRQPQHF
>TRBV20-1|.|TRBJ1-2|many
TGCAGTGCTACCGTCGCAGGGAGGTATGGCTACACCTTC
CSATVAGRYGYTF
>TRBV18|.|TRBJ1-1|few
TGTGCCAGCTCACCTAACGGGAATCGGTTAACTACTGAAGCTTTCTTT
CASSPNGNRLTTEAFF
>TRBV6-1|TRBD1|TRBJ2-1|.
TGTGCCAGCAGGGTCCGGGACAGGGACTACAATGAGCAGTTCTTC
CASRVRDRDYNEQFF
>TRBV11-2|.|TRBJ2-1|.
TGTGCCAGCAGCCCGGACAGGCCTACGGGAGATGAGCAGTTCTTC
CASSPDRPTGDEQFF
>TRBV30|TRBD1|TRBJ2-2|.
TGTGCCTGGATACGGGACAGAAACACCGGGGAGCTGTTTTTT
CAWIRDRNTGELFF
>TRBV24-1|TRBD1|TRBJ2-2|.
TGTGCCACCCAAGATGACAGGGTGGGGACCGGGGAGCTGTTTTTT
CATQDDRVGTGELFF
>TRBV20-1|.|TRBJ2-5|many
TGCAGTGCCCCCCGCCCCGGGGGATCGGAGACCCAGTACTTC
CSAPRPGGSETQYF
>TRBV12-3/TRBV12-4|.|TRBJ2-7|few
TGTGCCAGCAGTTTAACGGGTGAAACGGGGCAGTACTTC
CASSLTGETGQYF
>TRBV2|.|TRBJ2-2|few
TGTGCCAGCAGTGTACATAGCGGTTGGGGCACCGGGGAGCTGTTTTTT
CASSVHSGWGTGELFF
>TRBV4-3|.|TRBJ2-7|few
TGCGCCAGCAGCCAAGACAGGAACTCCTACGAGCAGTACTTC
CASSQDRNSYEQYF
>TRBV27|TRBD2|TRBJ2-7|few
TGTGCCAGCAGTCCGCCGGGCGCCACTAGCGGGTCCACCTACGAGCAGTACTTC
CASSPPGATSGSTYEQYF
>TRBV28|TRBD1|TRBJ2-7|many
TGTGCCAGCAGCCTAGGGGGCGCAAGGGCCTACGAGCAGTACTTC
CASSLGGARAYEQYF
>TRBV29-1|TRBD2|TRBJ2-7|few
TGCAGCGTCGGACTAGCGGGAGGATACGAGCAGTACTTC
CSVGLAGGYEQYF
>TRBV5-1|.|TRBJ1-2|once
TGCGCCAGCAGCTTGGACAGCGCCGCCTATGGCTACACCTTC
CASSLDSAAYGYTF
>TRBV4-3|.|TRBJ2-7|few
TGCGCCAGCAGCCCCGATCGGATCAGCTCCTACGAGCAGTACTTC
CASSPDRISSYEQYF
>TRBV24-1|TRBD1|TRBJ1-3|many
TGTGCCACCAGTGATTCAGGACAGGGGACTGGAAACACCATATATTTT
CATSDSGQGTGNTIYF
>TRBV7-6|.|TRBJ2-7|few
TGTGCCAGCAGCCCCGTGGGAGCGACATCCTACGAGCAGTACTTC
CASSPVGATSYEQYF
>TRBV27|TRBD1|TRBJ1-5|many
TGTGCCAGCAGTTCAGGACAGGGGGCATATAGCAATCAGCCCCAGCATTTT
CASSSGQGAYSNQPQHF
>TRBV11-2|TRBD2|TRBJ2-5|many
TGTGCCAGCAGATCCATCAGGGAGGGGTGGGAGACCCAGTACTTC
CASRSIREGWETQYF
>TRBV19|.|TRBJ2-5|.
TGCGCCAGCAGAACCAGGGACATGGACCAAGAGACCCAGTACTTC
CASRTRDMDQETQYF
>TRBV4-3|TRBD2|TRBJ2-7|.
TGCGCCAGCAGCCAAGATTACCCTAGCGGAGTCTACGAGCAGTACTTC
CASSQDYPSGVYEQYF
>TRBV13|TRBD1|TRBJ2-2|.
TGTGCCAGCAGCTCCGGGACAGGGGTCGGGGAGCTGTTTTTT
CASSSGTGVGELFF
>TRBV7-3|.|TRBJ2-2|.
TGTGCCAGCCGGCCGGGGGCGGCGGACACCGGGGAGCTGTTTTTT
CASRPGAADTGELFF
>TRBV15|.|TRBJ2-7|many
TGTGCCACCAGCAGAGATAACAGCAACTTCTACGAGCAGTACTTC
CATSRDNSNFYEQYF
>TRBV20-1|TRBD1|TRBJ1-1|.
TGCAGTGCTCGTCCCGGGGTAGGGGGCAATCCTTTGACTGAAGCTTTCTTT
CSARPGVGGNPLTEAFF
>TRBV5-1|.|TRBJ1-1|.
TGCGCCAGCAGCTTGCGGGTTGGGGAGAACACTGAAGCTTTCTTT
CASSLRVGENTEAFF